These 6 T cell receptor beta chains originate from one sample sequenced in a study of monozygotic twins with cystic fibrosis. Profiled with immunoSEQ multiplex PCR; TCRdb holds only in-frame clones, not every one. The sample includes 30,000 to 35,000 clones, 90% to 98% of them seen just once. Input material: blood. The source is a girl aged 2 to 9 with cystic fibrosis.

The rearrangement links TRBV2 to TRBJ1-2, with TRBD1 matching over 9 bases. In germline, CDR1 is SNHLY, CDR2 FYNNEI. This CDR3 spans 14 amino acids. V dropped 6 bases and J dropped 8; count of bases not matched to a gene: 10. CDR3 bases: TGTGCCAGCAGCGACGACGGACAGGGGAGGGGCTACACCTTC. Encoded protein: CASSDDGQGRGYTF.

The rearrangement joins TRBV2 to TRBJ1-2; 9 bases fit TRBD1. The germline gives CDR1 SNHLY, CDR2 FYNNEI. Trimming cost V 5 bases and J 6 bases; bases outside gene matches: 7. CDR3 size: 14 residues. The CDR3 nucleotides read TGTGCCAGCAGTTTCACAGGGGGCAGGGATGGCTACACCTTC. It yields the protein CASSFTGGRDGYTF. The entire variable domain, with the rest obtained from reference TRBV2 and TRBJ1-2, is as follows: EPEVTQTPSHQVTQMGQEVILRCVPISNHLYFYWYRQILGQKVEFLVSFYNNEISEKSEIFDDQFSVERPDGSNFTLKIRSTKLEDSAMYFCASSFTGGRDGYTFGSGTRLTVV.

This clone was seen once. The genes are TRBV14 and TRBJ1-2, with D hard to call. CDR1 is SGHDN and CDR2 is FVKESK in the germline V gene. Trimming took 2 bases from V and 4 from J, leaving 5 bases between them. The CDR3 length is 12 residues. The CDR3 spells CASSQRSYGYTF. CDR3 sequence (DNA): TGTGCCAGCAGCCAAAGGAGCTATGGCTACACCTTC.

V and J are TRBV7-8 and TRBJ1-1, with D perhaps TRBD1 (5 bases). V dropped 5 bases and J dropped 0 bases, with 10 bases sitting between them. Germline V gene sequence: CDR1 SGHVS, CDR2 FQNEAQ. The CDR3 runs to 14 residues. This CDR3 reads CASSPSGLNTEAFF. CDR3 in DNA: TGTGCCAGCAGCCCTTCAGGGCTGAACACTGAAGCTTTCTTT.

The chain couples TRBV28 to TRBJ1-2, with a tentative D call TRBD1 (5 bases). The CDR3 loop spans 17 amino acids. Germline values: CDR1 MDHEN, CDR2 SYDVKM. Trimming took off 7 bases at V and 0 bases at J, with 21 bases between the two ends. The CDR3 is CASKLTGTLAANYGYTF. CDR3 nucleotide sequence: TGTGCCAGCAAGTTAACCGGGACCTTAGCAGCTAACTATGGCTACACCTTC.

The rearrangement uses TRBV29-1 and TRBJ2-7; D may match TRBD1 or TRBD2 (7 bases each). The CDR3 spans 14 residues. Germline V CDR1 and CDR2: SQVTM, ANQGSEA. The V end lost 4 bases, the J end lost 3 bases, and 16 bases lay between the germline ends. The CDR3 DNA reads as TGCAGCGTTGGCCAGGGGGGGGCCCTCTACGAGCAGTACTTC. Its protein is CSVGQGGALYEQYF.